The entry below describes one T cell receptor beta chain. The antigen is unknown. Assay: immunoSEQ multiplex PCR; the TCRdb copy retains only in-frame clones and omits some. The data hold around 40,000 clones, with more than 60% observed a single time. The data were taken from a study of PD-1 blockade in classical Hodgkin lymphoma. Study findings and constraints: Nothing has yet pinned down what causes the repertoire differences, possibly disease activity or prior therapy. For complete responders, baseline diversity was comparable to that of newly diagnosed patients. Baseline TCR diversity was reportedly lower in newly diagnosed patients than in healthy donors. It was reported as lower still in relapsed/refractory patients. CD4+ TCR diversity, unlike CD8+, rose significantly by C4D1.

Time point described: cycle 4 day 1 (C4D1), after five to seven weeks of nivolumab. No patient escaped relapse after autologous stem cell transplantation, and brentuximab vedotin exposure varied. V lost 3 bases to trimming and J lost 4 bases, with 12 bases between them. The CDR3 loop spans 14 amino acids. Germline CDR1 is SGHTA and CDR2 is FQGNSA. The source is a human donor with classical Hodgkin lymphoma. The rearrangement links TRBV7-2 to TRBJ1-1; D is uncertain. The material sequenced was peripheral blood mononuclear cells (PBMCs), taken before the fourth cycle of nivolumab. The CDR3 sequence: CASSFRVLGTEAFF. CDR3 sequence (DNA): TGTGCCAGCAGCTTTAGAGTTTTGGGCACTGAAGCTTTCTTT.